This T cell receptor beta chain was sequenced for a study of T cell responses to AZD1222 COVID-19 vaccine. Study context: Second doses at about 4 or about 12 weeks were pooled.

J was trimmed by 3 bases and V by 5 bases; bases with no gene match: 5. Germline V CDR1 and CDR2: GTSNPN, SVGIG (reference sequence). The CDR3 is 13 residues long. As to this clone: The antigen remains undetermined.

Produced via immunoSEQ multiplex PCR; TCRdb's table is partial and in-frame only. The data hold 110,000 to 150,000 clones, with roughly nine tenths observed a single time. Study conclusions and caveats: Vaccine-associated CD4 TCRs spanned spike, dominant at 160-218 and 743-854. Scientists sampled the repertoires only once the peak T cell response had passed.

The sample in question was peripheral blood, obtained on day 0 of AZD1222 vaccination. The chain links TRBV30 to TRBJ1-2, with 8 bases aligning to TRBD1. The sequence was obtained from an adult in good health. In DNA, the CDR3 is TGTGCCTGGCGGACAGGGAGGGACTATGGCTACACCTTC. It specifies CAWRTGRDYGYTF.